The 20 T cell receptor beta chains listed next were all sequenced from one sample in a study of CD8 T cells in ankylosing spondylitis. Each CDR3 protein gets one entry after TCRdb re-called the 5' RACE reads with MiXCR. In the table there are around 340,000 distinct CDR3 sequences, approximately 22% of which are singletons. Specimen: blood, either unsorted or a sorted T cell fraction (not recorded which). The receptors originated from a male donor with ankylosing spondylitis or in good health (not recorded which).

This chain connects TRBV20-1 to TRBJ1-1; D is unclear. The V gene's germline CDR1 is DFQATT and CDR2 SNEGSKA (reference sequence). The ends were cut back, 0 bases at V and 4 bases at J, with 6 bases in the middle. CDR3 length: 12 amino acids. CDR3 DNA: TGCAGTGCTAGAGAACTGGGCACTGAAGCTTTCTTT. Protein: CSARELGTEAFF.

V and J are TRBV2 and TRBJ2-5; D gene uncertain. CDR1 and CDR2 from the germline V gene are SNHLY and FYNNEI. V dropped 6 bases and J dropped 2 bases, with 10 bases sitting between them. There are 13 residues in the CDR3. The CDR3 reads CASRQPLQETQYF. CDR3 coding DNA: TGTGCCAGCAGACAGCCCTTACAAGAGACCCAGTACTTC.

V gene TRBV10-2 combines with J gene TRBJ2-3, with D hard to call. V lost 0 bases to trimming and J lost 3 bases, with 13 bases between them. The germline CDR1 and CDR2 sequences are WSHSY and SAAADI. CDR3 size: 16 residues. CDR3 DNA: TGCGCCAGCAGTGAGTCTAGGGCAGATACTACAGATACGCAGTATTTT. Amino acids: CASSESRADTTDTQYF.

In this sample, this clonotype turned up a few times. The V call is TRBV5-1, the J call TRBJ2-1; TRBD1 or TRBD2 may be the D gene (6 bases each). Trimming stripped 5 bases from V and 2 bases from J, with 11 bases between. CDR1 and CDR2 (germline): SGHRS, YFSETQ. The CDR3 runs 14 residues. The DNA for the CDR3 is TGCGCCAGCAGTGGCGGGGACACCTACAATGAGCAGTTCTTC. Translated, it gives CASSGGDTYNEQFF. Variable domain in full (rest from reference TRBV5-1 and TRBJ2-1): KAGVTQTPRYLIKTRGQQVTLSCSPISGHRSVSWYQQTPGQGLQFLFEYFSETQRNKGNFPGRFSGRQFSNSRSEMNVSTLELGDSALYLCASSGGDTYNEQFFGPGTRLTVL.

This clonotype was seen a single time. The rearrangement uses TRBV6-2 or TRBV6-3 and TRBJ2-2; D assignment may be TRBD1 or TRBD2 (5 bases each). V lost 7 bases, J lost 4 bases, and 7 bases lay in between. Germline CDR1 is MNHEY and CDR2 is SVGEGT. The CDR3 has 12 residues. The CDR3 coding sequence is TGTGCCAGCATGGGGGTCACCGGGGAGCTGTTTTTT. Residues: CASMGVTGELFF.

This rearrangement joins TRBV11-2 to TRBJ2-3; 9 bases align to TRBD1. Germline lookup yields CDR1 SGHAT and CDR2 FQNNGV. J was trimmed by 0 bases and V by 1 base; bases with no gene match: 5. This CDR3 has 17 residues. CDR3 amino acids: CASSLGPGQGSTDTQYF. The DNA for the CDR3 is TGTGCCAGCAGCTTAGGGCCGGGACAGGGAAGCACAGATACGCAGTATTTT.

The CDR3 DNA reads as TGTGCCAGCAGTTACTCGAGGGACGGCCAATACGAGCAGTACTTC. Its translation is CASSYSRDGQYEQYF. The chain couples TRBV6-2 or TRBV6-3 to TRBJ2-7, with D perhaps TRBD1 or TRBD2 (5 bases each). The V end was cut by 0 bases, the J end by 4 bases, with 13 bases between. CDR3 length: 15 amino acids. Germline assignment: CDR1 MNHEY and CDR2 SVGEGT.

This rearrangement joins TRBV4-1 to TRBJ2-3, with TRBD2 identical over 14 bases. Germline CDR1 reads MGHRA; CDR2 reads YSYEKL. Germline trimming cut 3 bases from V and 4 bases from J; bases unmatched to any gene: 6. This CDR3 comprises 17 residues. The CDR3 loop is CASSHTTSGGAPDTQYF. The CDR3 DNA sequence: TGCGCCAGCAGCCATACGACTAGCGGGGGGGCACCAGATACGCAGTATTTT.

The rearrangement links TRBV6-5 to TRBJ2-7, with 9 bases aligning to TRBD2. In germline, CDR1 is MNHEY, CDR2 SVGAGI. This CDR3 contains 16 residues. Trimming at V came to 4 bases and at J to 5 bases, leaving 12 bases not matched to a gene. CDR3 nucleotides: TGTGCCAGCAGTTTATCTATCGGGCTAGCGGGACACGAGCAGTACTTC. It is translated as CASSLSIGLAGHEQYF.

This clonotype was detected a few times. The chain couples TRBV29-1 to TRBJ1-1; tentatively, D is TRBD1 (5 bases). CDR1 SQVTM and CDR2 ANQGSEA come from the germline V gene. Trimming removed 2 bases from V and 10 bases from J, with 8 bases in between. This CDR3 region has 10 residues. CDR3 nucleotide sequence: TGCAGCGTTGAAAGGGACCTAGCTTTCTTT. Its protein product is CSVERDLAFF.

This sequence joins TRBV27 and TRBJ2-2; D is perhaps TRBD1 or TRBD2 (6 bases each). The CDR3 spans 15 residues. V was clipped by 3 bases and J by 4 bases, with 12 bases between them. CDR1 and CDR2 from the germline V gene are MNHEY and SMNVEV (reference sequence). The chain's CDR3 is CASSFWGAVTGELFF. The CDR3 DNA sequence: TGTGCCAGCAGTTTCTGGGGGGCGGTCACCGGGGAGCTGTTTTTT.

This clonotype was counted a few times. This sequence joins TRBV15 and TRBJ2-7; D is perhaps TRBD1 (5 bases). This CDR3 region has 15 residues. V was clipped by 1 base and J by 0 bases, with 10 bases between them. Per germline, CDR1 LNHNV and CDR2 YYDKDF (reference sequence). CDR3 bases: TGTGCCACCAGCAGAGCAGGGCTAAACTCCTACGAGCAGTACTTC. Translating it yields CATSRAGLNSYEQYF.

There are a few counts of this clonotype. The chain has TRBV6-1 and TRBJ2-7; 12 positions agree with TRBD2. Trimming took 6 bases from V and 4 from J; bases not matched to a gene: 10. The CDR3 spans 16 residues. Per germline, CDR1 MNHNS and CDR2 SASEGT. The CDR3 spells CASSGWTSGAIYEQYF. The CDR3 DNA reads as TGTGCCAGCAGCGGTTGGACTAGCGGGGCCATTTACGAGCAGTACTTC.

The table lists this clonotype with a few counts. This chain uses TRBV12-3 or TRBV12-4 with TRBJ2-5; no clear D gene. V was pared by 5 bases and J by 3 bases, with 10 bases between. There are 13 residues in the CDR3. Written as DNA, the CDR3 is TGTGCCAGCAGTCACGGAACCGAAGAGACCCAGTACTTC. Translating gives CASSHGTEETQYF.

The gene calls are TRBV20-1 and TRBJ2-7, with D hard to call. Germline CDR1 reads DFQATT; CDR2 reads SNEGSKA (reference sequence). This CDR3 spans 13 amino acids. Between the trimmed V and J ends, which lost 6 bases and 3 bases, there was a span of 15 bases. CDR3 sequence: CSARTPSVYEQYF. Written as DNA, the CDR3 is TGCAGTGCAAGAACCCCCTCGGTCTACGAGCAGTACTTC.

This clonotype has ten or more counts. The genes are TRBV29-1 and TRBJ1-2, with D unresolved. This CDR3 is built from 11 residues. Germline lookup yields CDR1 SQVTM and CDR2 ANQGSEA. The V and J ends lost 3 bases and 7 bases respectively, with 9 bases between them. The CDR3 region has the DNA TGCAGCGTTGAGGGGAGTCGTGGCTACACCTTC. It specifies CSVEGSRGYTF.

The V and J genes are TRBV11-2 and TRBJ2-1; 12 bases map to TRBD2. This CDR3 spans 16 amino acids. CDR1 is SGHAT, CDR2 FQNNGV, per germline. V lost 3 bases and J lost 3; bases outside the gene matches: 3. The CDR3, as DNA: TGTGCCAGCAGCTTGACTAGCGGGGGTTTCTACAATGAGCAGTTCTTC. This encodes CASSLTSGGFYNEQFF.

The CDR3 DNA is TGTGCCAGCAGCCAAGGGACAGGGGGCGCATTCGGAGAGACCCAGTACTTC. This codes for CASSQGTGGAFGETQYF. The chain uses TRBV7-9 and TRBJ2-5; 12 positions agree with TRBD1. Germline CDR1 SEHNR, CDR2 FQNEAQ (reference sequence). V lost 5 bases and J lost 4; bases outside the gene matches: 11. The CDR3 has 17 residues. The whole variable domain, filled in from reference TRBV7-9 and TRBJ2-5, reads DTGVSQNPRHKITKRGQNVTFRCDPISEHNRLYWYRQTLGQGPEFLTYFQNEAQLEKSRLLSDRFSAERPKGSFSTLEIQRTEQGDSAMYLCASSQGTGGAFGETQYFGPGTRLLVL.

This sequence joins TRBV30 and TRBJ2-3, with TRBD2 as a possible D gene (6 bases). The CDR3 length is 14 residues. The V end lost 1 base, the J end lost 2 bases, and 10 bases lay between the germline ends. Germline V gives CDR1 GTSNPN, CDR2 SVGIG (reference sequence). The chain's CDR3 is CAWSASGLTDTQYF. The CDR3 DNA sequence: TGTGCCTGGAGTGCCTCGGGACTCACAGATACGCAGTATTTT.

This clonotype occurred a few times. The genes are TRBV12-3 or TRBV12-4 and TRBJ2-7; the match to TRBD2 covers 9 bases. Trimming at V came to 6 bases and at J to 7 bases, leaving 10 bases not matched to a gene. The CDR3 totals 14 residues. The CDR3 reads CASSPGLAGGEQYF. The CDR3 bases are TGTGCCAGCAGCCCGGGACTAGCCGGGGGAGAGCAGTACTTC.